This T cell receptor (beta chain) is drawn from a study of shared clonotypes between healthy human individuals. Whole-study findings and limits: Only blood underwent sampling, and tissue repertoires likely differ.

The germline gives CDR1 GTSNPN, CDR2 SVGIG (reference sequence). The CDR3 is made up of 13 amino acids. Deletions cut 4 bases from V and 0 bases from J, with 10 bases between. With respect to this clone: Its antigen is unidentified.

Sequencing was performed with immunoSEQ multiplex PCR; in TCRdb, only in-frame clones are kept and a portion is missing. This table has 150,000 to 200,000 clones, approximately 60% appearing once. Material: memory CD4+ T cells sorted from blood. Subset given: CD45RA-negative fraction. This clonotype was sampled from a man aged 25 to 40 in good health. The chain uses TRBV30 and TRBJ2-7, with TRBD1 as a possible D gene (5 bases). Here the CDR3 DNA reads TGTGCCTGGACACGACAGAACTCCTACGAGCAGTACTTC. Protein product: CAWTRQNSYEQYF.